This record covers a single TCR beta chain. What it binds is unknown. This sample was included in a study of OX40 agonist ivuxolimab in advanced cancers. Study-wide findings and caveats: The expanded peripheral T cells' antigen specificity was not determined.

TCRdb keeps only in-frame clones here, not all; method: immunoSEQ multiplex PCR. The table shows some 86,000 clones, with around 85% occurring only once. The V end lost 0 bases, the J end lost 3 bases, and 11 bases lay between the germline ends. Germline lookup yields CDR1 SGHDN and CDR2 FVKESK. The CDR3 sequence is 15 residues long. Autoimmune disease history or systemic immunosuppression barred patients. Sequences were derived from CD4+ or CD8+ T cells sorted from blood, sampled in a trial of the OX40 agonist ivuxolimab. The receptor's source is an adult with an advanced solid tumor such as melanoma, head and neck, liver or kidney cancer. The chain links TRBV14 to TRBJ2-5; D ambiguous. The CDR3 reads CASSQEGLIEETQYF. DNA for the CDR3: TGTGCCAGCAGCCAAGAAGGGCTGATAGAAGAGACCCAGTACTTC. Using reference TRBV14 and TRBJ2-5 for the parts outside the CDR3, the full variable domain is EAGVTQFPSHSVIEKGQTVTLRCDPISGHDNLYWYRRVMGKEIKFLLHFVKESKQDESGMPNNRFLAERTGGTYSTLKVQPAELEDSGVYFCASSQEGLIEETQYFGPGTRLLVL.